Listed here are 27 T cell receptor beta chains from one sample, sequenced in a study of OX40 agonist ivuxolimab in advanced cancers. The data were produced by immunoSEQ multiplex PCR, yet TCRdb's version contains in-frame clones alone and is incomplete. The sample lists 78,000 or so clones, roughly 86% occurring once. Here the sequenced sample was CD4+ or CD8+ T cells sorted from blood, taken in a trial of the OX40 agonist ivuxolimab. These receptors were obtained from an adult with an advanced solid tumor such as melanoma, head and neck, liver or kidney cancer.

The V gene is TRBV6-5, the J gene TRBJ2-7; weak D call: TRBD1 (5 bases). The CDR3 contains 16 residues. Germline V gene lookup returns CDR1 MNHEY and CDR2 SVGAGI. The V end lost 0 bases, the J end lost 3 bases, and 15 bases lay between the germline ends. The CDR3 nucleotides are TGTGCCAGCAGTTACTCGGGGCGGCCAAGTTACTACGAGCAGTACTTC. Encoded protein: CASSYSGRPSYYEQYF.

The chain couples TRBV7-2 to TRBJ2-4; 7 nucleotides line up with TRBD1. CDR3 size: 18 residues. Germline V gene sequence: CDR1 SGHTA, CDR2 FQGNSA. With 1 base clipped from V and 0 bases from J, the junction kept 9 bases outside the gene matches. CDR3 DNA: TGTGCCAGCAGCTTAGTCCCGGGACAGACACTAGCCAAAAACATTCAGTACTTC. It is translated as CASSLVPGQTLAKNIQYF.

The V and J genes are TRBV30 and TRBJ1-2; no definite D call. Germline V CDR1 and CDR2: GTSNPN, SVGIG (reference sequence). The CDR3 consists of 13 residues. Deletions cut 0 bases from V and 6 bases from J, with 11 bases between. DNA of the CDR3: TGTGCCTGGAGTGTACGTCAGTCCCATGGCTACACCTTC. It specifies CAWSVRQSHGYTF.

This clone was seen a few times. The chain joins TRBV6-6 to TRBJ1-1; the D is unclear. The length of the CDR3 is 11 residues. V was cut by 6 bases and J by 6 bases, with 8 bases left in between. In germline, CDR1 is MNHNY, CDR2 SVGAGI (reference sequence). The CDR3 region has the DNA TGTGCCAGCAGCAGAAAATCTGAAGCTTTCTTT. Amino acids: CASSRKSEAFF.

The chain carries TRBV5-1 and TRBJ2-1; D ambiguous. CDR1 is SGHRS and CDR2 is YFSETQ in the germline V gene. V lost 0 bases and J 5 bases, leaving 6 bases between the germline ends. The CDR3 loop spans 13 amino acids. CDR3 sequence (DNA): TGCGCCAGCAGCTTGGCTGGGAACAATGAGCAGTTCTTC. Residues: CASSLAGNNEQFF.

V usage is TRBV5-1 and J usage is TRBJ2-2, with D maybe TRBD2 (5 bases). V dropped 2 bases and J dropped 4 bases, with 12 bases sitting between them. Per germline, CDR1 SGHRS and CDR2 YFSETQ. The CDR3 runs 15 residues. CDR3 coding DNA: TGCGCCAGCAGCTTCGGTCCACGGGGCACCGGGGAGCTGTTTTTT. It codes for CASSFGPRGTGELFF.

V is TRBV6-1 and J is TRBJ1-4, with D hard to call. Germline loops: CDR1 MNHNS, CDR2 SASEGT. The CDR3 is 12 residues long. Trimming removed 3 bases from V and 8 bases from J, with 7 bases in between. CDR3 protein: CASSDVREKLFF. The CDR3, as DNA: TGTGCCAGCAGTGATGTGCGCGAAAAACTGTTTTTT.

The chain joins TRBV5-1 to TRBJ2-2, with 11 bases matching TRBD2. Germline CDR1 SGHRS, CDR2 YFSETQ. The CDR3 length is 17 residues. Trimming took 4 bases from V and 7 from J; bases not matched to a gene: 12. The CDR3 protein is CASSPALLAGVFGELFF. DNA for the CDR3: TGCGCCAGCAGCCCTGCCTTACTAGCGGGAGTGTTCGGGGAGCTGTTTTTT.

This CDR3 is CASSSGTANTEAFF. The CDR3 nucleotides are TGTGCCAGCAGCTCCGGGACGGCGAACACTGAAGCTTTCTTT. The gene calls are TRBV7-3 and TRBJ1-1; perhaps TRBD1 as D (5 bases). Germline V lookup: CDR1 SGHTA, CDR2 FQGTGA. The V end was cut by 4 bases, the J end by 1 base, with 10 bases between. The CDR3 totals 14 residues.

The chain employs TRBV19 and TRBJ1-5; a weak D match, TRBD1 (5 bases). The CDR3 spans 14 residues. Trimming cost V 7 bases and J 6 bases, with 16 bases left between them. Per the germline V gene, CDR1 is LNHDA and CDR2 is SQIVND (reference sequence). The CDR3: CASTSTGPSQPQHF. Written as DNA, the CDR3 is TGTGCCAGTACTTCGACGGGGCCGTCTCAGCCCCAGCATTTT. Looking up the rest from reference TRBV19 and TRBJ1-5 gives the full variable domain: DGGITQSPKYLFRKEGQNVTLSCEQNLNHDAMYWYRQDPGQGLRLIYYSQIVNDFQKGDIAEGYSVSREKKESFPLTVTSAQKNPTAFYLCASTSTGPSQPQHFGDGTRLSIL.

V and J are TRBV10-3 and TRBJ2-3; 9 positions agree with TRBD2. The CDR3 runs 13 residues. Trimming cost V 10 bases and J 5 bases; bases outside gene matches: 7. CDR1 is ENHRY, CDR2 SYGVKD, per germline. CDR3 region: CATRGGAEDTQYF. The CDR3 DNA reads as TGTGCCACCCGCGGGGGGGCGGAAGATACGCAGTATTTT.

The genes are TRBV7-2 and TRBJ1-1; 8 positions match TRBD1. The V segment lost 3 bases and the J segment 1 base; nucleotides outside the gene matches: 7. CDR3 size: 16 residues. Looked up from germline, CDR1 is SGHTA and CDR2 is FQGNSA. The CDR3 sequence is CASSFLGTGPNTEAFF. In DNA form, the CDR3 reads TGTGCCAGCAGCTTTTTGGGGACAGGCCCGAACACTGAAGCTTTCTTT. The full variable domain, completed using reference TRBV7-2 and TRBJ1-1, is GAGVSQSPSNKVTEKGKDVELRCDPISGHTALYWYRQSLGQGLEFLIYFQGNSAPDKSGLPSDRFSAERTGGSVSTLTIQRTQQEDSAVYLCASSFLGTGPNTEAFFGQGTRLTVV.

Regarding this clone: The sample has other DNA sequences that encode this CDR3 too. The V and J genes are TRBV6-5 and TRBJ1-5, with D unresolved. The CDR3 is made up of 14 amino acids. CDR1 and CDR2 (germline): MNHEY, SVGAGI. Trimming cost V 6 bases and J 0 bases, with 9 bases left between them. The CDR3 nucleotides read TGTGCCAGCAGCCCGAGGGATAGCAATCAGCCCCAGCATTTT. This encodes CASSPRDSNQPQHF.

V gene TRBV7-3 combines with J gene TRBJ2-1; D unclear. Germline V gives CDR1 SGHTA, CDR2 FQGTGA. V dropped 1 base and J dropped 9 bases, with 4 bases sitting between them. The CDR3 spans 11 residues. The CDR3 DNA is TGTGCCAGCAGCTTAAGTGGTGAGCAGTTCTTC. It specifies CASSLSGEQFF. The whole variable domain, remainder taken from reference TRBV7-3 and TRBJ2-1, is GAGVSQTPSNKVTEKGKYVELRCDPISGHTALYWYRQSLGQGPEFLIYFQGTGAADDSGLPNDRFFAVRPEGSVSTLKIQRTERGDSAVYLCASSLSGEQFFGPGTRLTVL.

The chain employs TRBV30 and TRBJ1-2; 7 bases are shared with TRBD1. CDR1 is GTSNPN and CDR2 is SVGIG in the germline V gene (reference sequence). The junction had 2 bases not matched to a gene; V was cut back by 0 bases and J by 4 bases. CDR3 size: 13 residues. The CDR3 DNA reads TGTGCCTGGAGTGTAGCAGGGGGCTATGGCTACACCTTC. This encodes CAWSVAGGYGYTF.

This clone was observed a single time. V and J are TRBV9 and TRBJ1-1, with D perhaps matching TRBD1 (6 bases). The ends were cut back, 4 bases at V and 3 bases at J, with 10 bases in the middle. Germline CDR1 reads SGDLS; CDR2 reads YYNGEE. CDR3 length equals 13 residues. CDR3 coding DNA: TGTGCCAGCAGCATAGGGGGTTACACTGAAGCTTTCTTT. Its protein is CASSIGGYTEAFF.

The chain is built from TRBV19 and TRBJ1-2; no reliable D call. This CDR3 is 11 amino acids long. Germline loops: CDR1 LNHDA, CDR2 SQIVND (reference sequence). The V end lost 6 bases, the J end lost 8 bases, and 10 bases lay between the germline ends. In DNA, the CDR3 is TGTGCCAGTAGGGCCTCGGGGGGCTACACCTTC. It translates to CASRASGGYTF.

The genes are TRBV10-1 and TRBJ1-2, with 12 positions matching TRBD1. Trimming at V came to 0 bases and at J to 8 bases, leaving 1 base not matched to a gene. Germline loops: CDR1 WNHNN, CDR2 SYGVQD (reference sequence). The CDR3 contains 14 residues. The CDR3 sequence: CASSESGTGGGYTF. The CDR3 bases are TGCGCCAGCAGTGAGTCAGGGACAGGGGGCGGCTACACCTTC.

V is TRBV29-1 and J is TRBJ1-1; no clear D. V was trimmed by 6 bases and J by 6 bases, leaving 14 bases between them. Per germline, CDR1 SQVTM and CDR2 ANQGSEA. The CDR3 is 12 amino acids. The CDR3 loop is CSVETTGAEAFF. CDR3 nucleotides: TGCAGCGTCGAAACTACTGGGGCTGAAGCTTTCTTT.

DNA of the CDR3: TGTGCCAGTAGTAGGCGAGCCGTACGGACGGACACCTACGAGCAGTACTTC. Translating it yields CASSRRAVRTDTYEQYF. This chain uses TRBV19 with TRBJ2-7; D is possibly TRBD1 (5 bases). The V gene's germline CDR1 is LNHDA and CDR2 SQIVND (reference sequence). Trimming shortened V by 4 bases and J by 2 bases, and 21 bases separated the two germline ends. This CDR3 is built from 17 residues.

The chain is built from TRBV27 and TRBJ2-3; 10 nucleotides match TRBD1. This CDR3 has 14 residues. V lost 6 bases, J lost 8 bases, and 8 bases stayed unmatched. The germline gives CDR1 MNHEY, CDR2 SMNVEV (reference sequence). In DNA form, the CDR3 reads TGTGCCAGCAGGACGGGACAGGGGATACTTACGCAGTATTTT. It codes for CASRTGQGILTQYF.

V is TRBV19 and J is TRBJ2-3, with 7 positions matching TRBD2. Trimming took 1 base from V and 0 from J; bases not matched to a gene: 7. The CDR3 runs 17 residues. Germline V gives CDR1 LNHDA, CDR2 SQIVND (reference sequence). DNA for the CDR3: TGTGCCAGTAGTATAGTGGGGCCGGGACTAAGCACAGATACGCAGTATTTT. This sequence encodes CASSIVGPGLSTDTQYF.

The rearrangement joins TRBV28 to TRBJ2-1, with 11 nucleotides matching TRBD2. With V trimmed by 6 bases and J by 4 bases, 5 bases remained unmatched. Germline loops: CDR1 MDHEN, CDR2 SYDVKM. The CDR3 spans 15 residues. The CDR3, as DNA: TGTGCCAGCAGCTTAGCGGGGGGGCTATACAATGAGCAGTTCTTC. Protein: CASSLAGGLYNEQFF.

The CDR3 loop is CASSKGGVLNTEAFF. CDR3 sequence (DNA): TGTGCCAGTAGTAAAGGGGGGGTCCTGAACACTGAAGCTTTCTTT. J is TRBJ1-1 and V is TRBV19; the D gene is possibly TRBD1 (6 bases). The CDR3 totals 15 residues. Trimming left V 4 bases short and J 0 bases short, with 12 bases between. Germline V gene sequence: CDR1 LNHDA, CDR2 SQIVND (reference sequence).

The chain is built from TRBV28 and TRBJ1-2; 9 nucleotides agree with TRBD1. Germline values: CDR1 MDHEN, CDR2 SYDVKM. J was trimmed by 10 bases and V by 3 bases; bases with no gene match: 6. This CDR3 comprises 13 residues. This CDR3 reads CASSLDRGSIYTF. CDR3 sequence (DNA): TGTGCCAGCAGTTTGGACAGGGGAAGTATCTACACCTTC.

The J gene is TRBJ2-1, the V gene TRBV19; TRBD2 aligns across 12 bases. With 7 bases clipped from V and 10 bases from J, the junction kept 17 bases outside the gene matches. This CDR3 spans 17 amino acids. Germline V gives CDR1 LNHDA, CDR2 SQIVND (reference sequence). The CDR3, as DNA: TGTGCCAGTACCACCGAGAGGCTAGCGGGAGGGTTGGGGGAGCAGTTCTTC. Its protein is CASTTERLAGGLGEQFF.

J is TRBJ1-5 and V is TRBV30; no firm D call. The V end lost 0 bases, the J end lost 4 bases, and 7 bases lay between the germline ends. Germline CDR1 is GTSNPN and CDR2 is SVGIG (reference sequence). CDR3 size: 13 residues. The CDR3 spells CAWSVIGNQPQHF. The CDR3 nucleotides read TGTGCCTGGAGTGTTATAGGGAATCAGCCCCAGCATTTT. The variable domain in full, with the rest retrieved from reference TRBV30 and TRBJ1-5, is SQTIHQWPATLVQPVGSPLSLECTVEGTSNPNLYWYRQAAGRGLQLLFYSVGIGQISSEVPQNLSASRPQDRQFILSSKKLLLSDSGFYLCAWSVIGNQPQHFGDGTRLSIL.